This T cell receptor beta chain originates from a study of CD8 T cells in Susac syndrome. Overall study findings and caveats: The authors acknowledged that the study's TCR sequencing and HLA analysis involved relatively few individuals.

Reverse transcription of 0.5 to 1 ug RNA was performed with random hexamers. The method of amplification for TCR beta CDR3 was immunoSEQ multiplex PCR, covering 54 Vbeta and 13 Jbeta. TCRdb processed the immunoSEQ multiplex PCR reads anew with MiXCR; each CDR3 protein has one entry. The table lists 200,000 to 300,000 distinct CDR3 sequences, 90% to 96% of them singletons. With respect to this clonotype: Its antigen is undetermined.

TEMRA cells were enriched by FACS, while CD8+ and CD4+ T cells were obtained through a negative isolation that was performed magnetically. This CDR3 is 13 amino acids long. The V segment lost 4 bases and the J segment 4 bases; nucleotides outside the gene matches: 3. Germline V gene sequence: CDR1 MNHEY, CDR2 SMNVEV (reference sequence). This receptor was obtained from a human donor with Susac syndrome. What was sequenced was CD4+ T cells from PBMCs. This chain links TRBV27 with TRBJ2-7, with 8 bases lining up with TRBD2. CDR3 DNA: TGTGCCAGCAGTTCACCGGGGGGGTACGAGCAGTACTTC. It yields the protein CASSSPGGYEQYF.